These 21 T cell receptor beta chains were sequenced from one sample in a study of PD-1 blockade in classical Hodgkin lymphoma. Sample time point: cycle 4 day 1 (C4D1), after less than 7 weeks of nivolumab. Every patient relapsed after autologous stem cell transplantation, and brentuximab vedotin exposure varied. Purification of CD4+ T cells from thawed PBMCs was achieved by magnetic negative selection. The assay was immunoSEQ multiplex PCR, and TCRdb's table has in-frame clones only and misses some. This table holds approximately 9,000 clones, around 80% found once. The sequences come from CD4+ T cells from blood, collected before the fourth cycle of nivolumab. The receptors derive from a human donor with classical Hodgkin lymphoma.

The chain joins TRBV11-2 to TRBJ2-2, with 11 bases fitting TRBD2. The CDR3 totals 16 residues. The V and J ends lost 5 bases and 7 bases, in that order; junction bases with no gene match: 9. Per germline, CDR1 SGHAT and CDR2 FQNNGV. CDR3 protein: CASSPRGSGGVGELFF. CDR3 nucleotides: TGTGCCAGCAGCCCCCGGGGTAGCGGGGGGGTCGGGGAGCTGTTTTTT. Supplemented by reference TRBV11-2 and TRBJ2-2, the full variable domain reads EAGVAQSPRYKIIEKRQSVAFWCNPISGHATLYWYQQILGQGPKLLIQFQNNGVVDDSQLPKDRFSAERLKGVDSTLKIQPAKLEDSAVYLCASSPRGSGGVGELFFGEGSRLTVL.

This clone was detected a few times. The chain couples TRBV10-2 to TRBJ2-5; D may be TRBD2 (7 bases). Deletions cut 0 bases from V and 5 bases from J, with 19 bases between. From germline, CDR1 is WSHSY and CDR2 SAAADI. CDR3 length: 17 amino acids. CDR3 region: CASSESTRGGAGETQYF. The CDR3 DNA sequence: TGCGCCAGCAGTGAGTCGACTCGTGGGGGGGCCGGGGAGACCCAGTACTTC.

The chain links TRBV21-1 to TRBJ1-1; the table assigns TRBD1, which was not confirmed against the DNA. TRBV21-1 is a pseudogene segment. The CDR3 extends over 13 amino acids. The chain's CDR3 is CARAPGQNTEAFF. CDR3 in DNA: TGTGCCAGGGCCCCGGGACAGAACACTGAAGCTTTCTTT.

The rearrangement joins TRBV30 to TRBJ2-2, with D possibly being TRBD1 (6 bases). CDR1 is GTSNPN and CDR2 is SVGIG in the germline V gene (reference sequence). CDR3 length: 13 residues. V lost 2 bases and J lost 4, with 8 bases in between. CDR3 amino acids: CAWSLQGTGELFF. Written as DNA, the CDR3 is TGTGCCTGGAGTTTACAGGGCACCGGGGAGCTGTTTTTT. The entire variable domain, with the rest obtained from reference TRBV30 and TRBJ2-2, is as follows: SQTIHQWPATLVQPVGSPLSLECTVEGTSNPNLYWYRQAAGRGLQLLFYSVGIGQISSEVPQNLSASRPQDRQFILSSKKLLLSDSGFYLCAWSLQGTGELFFGEGSRLTVL.

The chain recombines TRBV6-5 with TRBJ2-3; D not resolved. V shed 0 bases and J shed 0 bases, with 10 bases lying between them. Germline V gene lookup returns CDR1 MNHEY and CDR2 SVGAGI. The CDR3 is 16 residues long. Written as DNA, the CDR3 is TGTGCCAGCAGTTACTCGGCCAGGCCTAGCACAGATACGCAGTATTTT. Its protein is CASSYSARPSTDTQYF.

CDR3 nucleotides: TGTGCCAGAAGCGACAGGGCGGCTGAAAGCAATCAGCCCCAGCATTTT. This gives the protein CARSDRAAESNQPQHF. The rearrangement joins TRBV5-3 to TRBJ1-5, with 7 bases lining up with TRBD1. TRBV5-3 is sorted into the ORF group, with uncertain function. Losses at the gene ends were 4 bases for V and 1 base for J; bases not matched to a gene: 8. The CDR3 is 16 amino acids.

The J gene is TRBJ1-4, the V gene TRBV25-1; D uncertain. This CDR3 is 15 amino acids long. CDR1 MGHDK and CDR2 SYGVNS come from the germline V gene. Between the trimmed V and J ends, which lost 2 bases and 6 bases, there was a span of 13 bases. The DNA for the CDR3 is TGTGCCAGCAGTGAAGAAGGAGGGTCATATGAAAAACTGTTTTTT. Translated: CASSEEGGSYEKLFF.

The chain carries TRBV7-1 and TRBJ1-6, with a possible D match to TRBD1 (6 bases). Being an ORF, TRBV7-1 has a function that is uncertain. There are 14 residues in the CDR3. Between the trimmed V and J ends, which lost 3 bases and 7 bases, there was a span of 10 bases. DNA of the CDR3: TGTGCCAGCAGCTCTACAGGGTACAATTCACCCCTCCACTTT. Translated: CASSSTGYNSPLHF.

This clone was recorded a few times. The chain is built from TRBV9 and TRBJ1-1; unclear D gene. The V end was cut by 0 bases, the J end by 5 bases, with 8 bases between. In germline, CDR1 is SGDLS, CDR2 YYNGEE. This CDR3 is built from 13 residues. CDR3 protein: CASSVASGTEAFF. CDR3 nucleotides: TGTGCCAGCAGCGTAGCGTCGGGGACTGAAGCTTTCTTT.

V gene TRBV21-1 combines with J gene TRBJ2-6; TRBD2 is taken as the D call from the table, unchecked against the DNA. TRBV21-1 is a pseudogene. The CDR3 loop spans 17 amino acids. The CDR3 nucleotides read TGTGCCAGCAGGCAGTTACTACAACAAAGTCGGGCCAACGTCCTGACTTTC. Residues: CASRQLLQQSRANVLTF.

The gene calls are TRBV10-2 and TRBJ1-5, with D possibly matching TRBD1 (6 bases). The CDR3 spans 14 residues. Trimming left V 7 bases short and J 7 bases short, with 17 bases between. Germline V lookup: CDR1 WSHSY, CDR2 SAAADI. Here the CDR3 reads CASKANRDGQPQHF. The CDR3 bases are TGCGCCAGCAAAGCCAACAGGGATGGCCAGCCCCAGCATTTT.

The chain has TRBV5-1 and TRBJ2-3; D gene ambiguous. The CDR3 is made up of 16 amino acids. Germline V gene lookup returns CDR1 SGHRS and CDR2 YFSETQ. Trimming cost V 4 bases and J 3 bases, with 18 bases left between them. DNA of the CDR3: TGCGCCAGCAGCGAGGCAAGGTCCGGTGGAACAGATACGCAGTATTTT. Its translation is CASSEARSGGTDTQYF.

A single count supports this clone. This chain joins TRBV2 and TRBJ1-4; TRBD1 might be the D (6 bases). V was clipped by 5 bases and J by 6 bases, with 13 bases between them. There are 14 residues in the CDR3. Germline values: CDR1 SNHLY, CDR2 FYNNEI. CDR3 bases: TGTGCCAGCAGTCCGGACAGTCAGGATGAAAAACTGTTTTTT. Translating gives CASSPDSQDEKLFF.

CDR3 region: CASSLAGGSSGNTIYF. The CDR3 DNA sequence: TGTGCCAGCAGTTTAGCTGGGGGTTCGTCAGGAAACACCATATATTTT. This sequence joins TRBV28 and TRBJ1-3; possible D gene TRBD1, 5 bases. This CDR3 has 16 residues. CDR1 is MDHEN and CDR2 is SYDVKM in the germline V gene. V was cut by 2 bases and J by 4 bases, with 15 bases left in between.

The V gene is TRBV30, the J gene TRBJ1-3, with D uncertain. This CDR3 is 13 amino acids long. Germline V CDR1 and CDR2: GTSNPN, SVGIG (reference sequence). The V end was cut by 4 bases, the J end by 0 bases, with 7 bases between. Here the CDR3 reads CAWMASSGNTIYF. Here the CDR3 DNA reads TGTGCCTGGATGGCGAGCTCTGGAAACACCATATATTTT.

V is TRBV7-2 and J is TRBJ2-5; no clear D gene. Judging by the DNA end, TRBJ2-7 fits better; the J call may be wrong. Germline CDR1 and CDR2: SGHTA and FQGNSA. The CDR3 sequence is 17 residues long. As DNA, the CDR3 is TGTGCCAGCAGCTTAGAGTATCCAAGCTCAAACTCCTACGAGCAGTACTTC. Protein: CASSLEYPSSNSYEQYF.

This clone was detected only a few times. This sequence joins TRBV28 and TRBJ1-4; unclear D gene. Deletions cut 8 bases from V and 0 bases from J, with 10 bases between. Looked up from germline, CDR1 is MDHEN and CDR2 is SYDVKM. The length of the CDR3 is 14 residues. In nucleotides, the CDR3 is TGTGCCAGCGCGTTGGATGCAACTAATGAAAAACTGTTTTTT. Translated: CASALDATNEKLFF.

The genes are TRBV5-5 and TRBJ1-1, with 10 bases lining up with TRBD1. In germline, CDR1 is SGHKS, CDR2 YYEKEE (reference sequence). Trimming at V came to 2 bases and at J to 5 bases, leaving 9 bases not matched to a gene. The CDR3 totals 16 residues. The CDR3 spells CASSFPRQGARTEAFF. For the CDR3, the DNA is TGTGCCAGCAGCTTCCCGAGACAGGGGGCTAGAACTGAAGCTTTCTTT.

The rearrangement links TRBV11-3 to TRBJ1-3; weak D call: TRBD1 (6 bases). Deletions cut 5 bases from V and 3 bases from J, with 11 bases between. This CDR3 has 14 amino acids. CDR1 is SGHNT and CDR2 is YENEEA in the germline V gene. In DNA form, the CDR3 reads TGTGCCAGCAGCCCGTACAGGGTTGGAAACACCATATATTTT. Its translation: CASSPYRVGNTIYF.

The genes are TRBV2 and TRBJ2-7; D not resolved. The germline V gene has CDR1 SNHLY and CDR2 FYNNEI. CDR3 size: 13 residues. V shed 4 bases and J shed 4 bases, with 11 bases lying between them. Here the CDR3 reads CASSVRADYEQYV. The CDR3 DNA sequence: TGTGCCAGCAGTGTCCGGGCCGATTACGAGCAGTACGTC.

In nucleotides, the CDR3 is TGCGCCAGCAGCTTAGGACTAGCGGATTCCTACGAGCAGTACTTC. This encodes CASSLGLADSYEQYF. The chain joins TRBV5-1 to TRBJ2-7, with 10 bases that match TRBD2. Trimming removed 2 bases from V and 1 base from J; junction bases left unmatched: 3. The CDR3 extends over 15 amino acids. Looked up from germline, CDR1 is SGHRS and CDR2 is YFSETQ. Filled out from reference TRBV5-1 and TRBJ2-7, the complete variable domain reads KAGVTQTPRYLIKTRGQQVTLSCSPISGHRSVSWYQQTPGQGLQFLFEYFSETQRNKGNFPGRFSGRQFSNSRSEMNVSTLELGDSALYLCASSLGLADSYEQYFGPGTRLTVT.